This is a list of T cell receptor beta chains from one sample in a study of T cell responses to AZD1222 COVID-19 vaccine. Assay: immunoSEQ multiplex PCR; the TCRdb copy retains only in-frame clones and omits some. The sample has about 150,000 clones, about 88% seen once. The starting material was peripheral blood, obtained on day 0 of AZD1222 vaccination. The receptors were sampled from an adult in good health. Each CDR3 is given with its conserved first and last residue. D genes are given only for firm matches. A row's size may be missing; if present it is once, few, many or a size class.

j_gene: TRBJ2-3; d_gene: NA; abundance: NA; v_gene: TRBV25-1; CDR3nt: TGTGCCAGCAGTGAAGCGGGCAGGCTCTCAGATACGCAGTATTTT; CDR3aa: CASSEAGRLSDTQYF
j_gene: TRBJ2-5; d_gene: NA; abundance: few; v_gene: TRBV5-1; CDR3nt: TGCGCCAGCAGCTTGAGGAACAGCAAAGAGACCCAGTACTTC; CDR3aa: CASSLRNSKETQYF
j_gene: TRBJ1-1; d_gene: TRBD1; abundance: NA; v_gene: TRBV5-1; CDR3nt: TGCGCCAGCAGCCTGCCGGACAGGGGGGCTTTCTTT; CDR3aa: CASSLPDRGAFF
j_gene: TRBJ2-7; d_gene: NA; abundance: NA; v_gene: TRBV7-8; CDR3nt: TGTGCCAGCAGCTTAAGAGGGGACGGGCCCTACGAGCAGTACTTC; CDR3aa: CASSLRGDGPYEQYF
j_gene: TRBJ1-6; d_gene: NA; abundance: NA; v_gene: TRBV11-2; CDR3nt: TGTGCCAGCAGCCACGAGAGTCGGTCACCCCTCCACTTT; CDR3aa: CASSHESRSPLHF
j_gene: TRBJ1-1; d_gene: NA; abundance: NA; v_gene: TRBV19; CDR3nt: TGTGCCAGTAGTCCTCGGAGGACGAACACTGAAGCTTTCTTT; CDR3aa: CASSPRRTNTEAFF
j_gene: TRBJ2-7; d_gene: TRBD1; abundance: NA; v_gene: TRBV9; CDR3nt: TGTGCCAGCAGCCCCCTTGCGGCAGGGGGCGGCGAGCAGTACTTC; CDR3aa: CASSPLAAGGGEQYF
j_gene: TRBJ2-7; d_gene: TRBD1; abundance: NA; v_gene: TRBV6-5; CDR3nt: TGTGCCAGCAGTCCTCGGACAGGGTTGAACGAGCAGTACTTC; CDR3aa: CASSPRTGLNEQYF
j_gene: TRBJ2-7; d_gene: NA; abundance: NA; v_gene: TRBV6-2/TRBV6-3; CDR3nt: TGTGCCAGCAGTCCCCTCTACGAGCAGTACTTC; CDR3aa: CASSPLYEQYF
j_gene: TRBJ1-6; d_gene: TRBD1; abundance: NA; v_gene: TRBV2; CDR3nt: TGTGCCAGCAGTGAATGGGGACAGGGGGCGACCTATAATTCACCCCTCCACTTT; CDR3aa: CASSEWGQGATYNSPLHF
j_gene: TRBJ1-5; d_gene: TRBD1; abundance: NA; v_gene: TRBV19; CDR3nt: TGTGCGAGGGGGCTATTACGGCCCCAGCATTTT; CDR3aa: CARGLLRPQHF
j_gene: TRBJ2-3; d_gene: TRBD2; abundance: NA; v_gene: TRBV5-1; CDR3nt: TGCGCCAGCAGCTTCCAGCGGGGGCGCACAGATACGCAGTATTTT; CDR3aa: CASSFQRGRTDTQYF
j_gene: TRBJ1-3; d_gene: TRBD1; abundance: few; v_gene: TRBV4-1; CDR3nt: TGCGCCAGCAGCAACCCCGGACAGGGAGTTGGAAACACCATATATTTT; CDR3aa: CASSNPGQGVGNTIYF
j_gene: TRBJ1-2; d_gene: NA; abundance: NA; v_gene: TRBV28; CDR3nt: TGTGCCAGCAGTACCCCCGGGGGGGGGATCTATGGCTACACCTTC; CDR3aa: CASSTPGGGIYGYTF
j_gene: TRBJ2-3; d_gene: NA; abundance: NA; v_gene: TRBV11-3; CDR3nt: TGTGCCAGCAGCTTAGATGCTATCTACACAGATACGCAGTATTTT; CDR3aa: CASSLDAIYTDTQYF